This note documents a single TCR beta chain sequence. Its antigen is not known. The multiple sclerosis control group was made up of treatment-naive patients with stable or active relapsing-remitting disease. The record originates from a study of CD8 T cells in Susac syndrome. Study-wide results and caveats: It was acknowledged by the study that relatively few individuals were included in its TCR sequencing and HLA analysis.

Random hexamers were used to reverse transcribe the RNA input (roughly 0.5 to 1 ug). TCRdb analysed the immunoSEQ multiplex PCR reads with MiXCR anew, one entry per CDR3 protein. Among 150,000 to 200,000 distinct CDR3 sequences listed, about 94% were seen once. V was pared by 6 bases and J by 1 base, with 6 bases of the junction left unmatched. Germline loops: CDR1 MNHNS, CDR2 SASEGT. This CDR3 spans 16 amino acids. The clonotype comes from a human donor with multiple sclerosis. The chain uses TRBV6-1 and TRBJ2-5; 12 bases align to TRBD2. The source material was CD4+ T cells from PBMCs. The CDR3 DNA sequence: TGTGCCAGCAGAGGACTAGCGGGGTGGGTCCAAGAGACCCAGTACTTC. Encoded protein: CASRGLAGWVQETQYF.